Sequencing of this TCR beta chain was carried out in a study of OX40 agonist ivuxolimab in advanced cancers. Trimming removed 2 bases at V and 3 bases at J, with 17 bases between. This CDR3 comprises 17 residues. Germline CDR1 reads SGHAT; CDR2 reads FQNNGV. Produced via immunoSEQ multiplex PCR; TCRdb's table is partial and in-frame only. The data contain about 30,000 clones, 90% of them singletons. The starting material was CD4+ or CD8+ T cells sorted from blood, obtained in a trial of the OX40 agonist ivuxolimab. The source of this sequence is an adult with an advanced solid tumor such as melanoma, head and neck, liver or kidney cancer. The chain links TRBV11-2 to TRBJ2-1, with D possibly called TRBD1 or TRBD2 (5 bases each). The CDR3 coding sequence is TGTGCCAGCAGCTTACTTTTGAGGGACGGCTACTACAATGAGCAGTTCTTC. Its translation is CASSLLLRDGYYNEQFF. The entire variable domain, with the rest obtained from reference TRBV11-2 and TRBJ2-1, is as follows: EAGVAQSPRYKIIEKRQSVAFWCNPISGHATLYWYQQILGQGPKLLIQFQNNGVVDDSQLPKDRFSAERLKGVDSTLKIQPAKLEDSAVYLCASSLLLRDGYYNEQFFGPGTRLTVL.